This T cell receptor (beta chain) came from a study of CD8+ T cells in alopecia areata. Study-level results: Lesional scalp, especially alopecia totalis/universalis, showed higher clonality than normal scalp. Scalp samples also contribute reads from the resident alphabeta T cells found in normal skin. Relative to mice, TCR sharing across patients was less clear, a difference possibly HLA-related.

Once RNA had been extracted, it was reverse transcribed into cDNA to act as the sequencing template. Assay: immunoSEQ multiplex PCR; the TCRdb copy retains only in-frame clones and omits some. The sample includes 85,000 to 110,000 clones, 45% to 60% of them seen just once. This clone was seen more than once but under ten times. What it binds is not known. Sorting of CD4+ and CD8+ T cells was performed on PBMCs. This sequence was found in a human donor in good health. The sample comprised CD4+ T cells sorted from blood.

This CDR3 reads CAWSVLGEAPLHF. The CDR3 bases are TGTGCCTGGAGTGTACTAGGGGAGGCACCCCTCCACTTT. This sequence joins TRBV30 and TRBJ1-6; perhaps TRBD1 as D (5 bases). The CDR3 is 13 amino acids. V shed 0 bases and J shed 11 bases, with 11 bases lying between them. Germline V gene lookup returns CDR1 GTSNPN and CDR2 SVGIG (reference sequence).